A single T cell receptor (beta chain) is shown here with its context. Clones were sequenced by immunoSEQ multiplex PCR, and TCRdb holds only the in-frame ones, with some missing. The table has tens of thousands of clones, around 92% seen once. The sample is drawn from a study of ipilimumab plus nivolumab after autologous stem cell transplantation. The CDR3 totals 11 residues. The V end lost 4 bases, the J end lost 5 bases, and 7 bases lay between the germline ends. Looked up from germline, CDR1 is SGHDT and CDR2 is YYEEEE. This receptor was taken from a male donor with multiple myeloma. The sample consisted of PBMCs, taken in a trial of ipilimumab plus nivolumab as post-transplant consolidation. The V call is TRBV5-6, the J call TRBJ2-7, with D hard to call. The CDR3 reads CASSQTDEQYF. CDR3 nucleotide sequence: TGTGCCAGCAGCCAGACCGACGAGCAGTACTTC.